Here is one T cell receptor (beta chain) with its context. This CDR3 is built from 20 residues. From germline, CDR1 is GTSNPN and CDR2 SVGIG (reference sequence). V was clipped by 0 bases and J by 0 bases; unmatched bases: 19. TCRdb keeps only in-frame clones here, not all; method: immunoSEQ multiplex PCR. The sample shows roughly 300,000 clones, approximately 87% of them seen only once. The data belong to a study of blood T cell repertoires in COVID-19. Study background: From T cells, B-cell-depleted T cells, or PBMCs came the material, which was cDNA or gDNA.

This sequence was found in a woman in her thirties or forties who had recovered from COVID-19. Sequences were obtained from peripheral blood. The chain has TRBV30 and TRBJ1-1; 7 bases match TRBD1. CDR3 sequence (DNA): TGTGCCTGGAGTGTATGGATGGGGGACAGCTTAGAACTGATGAACACTGAAGCTTTCTTT. It is translated as CAWSVWMGDSLELMNTEAFF.